These 12 T cell receptor beta chains share one sample of origin, sequenced in a study of blood T cell repertoires in COVID-19. The table came from immunoSEQ multiplex PCR; TCRdb's copy has only in-frame clones and leaves some out. The sample includes fewer than 350,000 clones, approximately 87% of them seen just once. The sequenced sample consisted of peripheral blood. All receptors come from a woman between 25 and 40 years old with COVID-19, enrolled during active disease.

The chain joins TRBV4-1 to TRBJ2-6; 7 bases map to TRBD1. The CDR3 covers 19 residues. V lost 0 bases and J lost 4; bases outside the gene matches: 12. Germline CDR1 and CDR2: MGHRA and YSYEKL. CDR3 sequence: CASSQDGGQSRAGANVLTF. CDR3 DNA: TGCGCCAGCAGCCAAGATGGGGGACAGTCTCGGGCCGGGGCCAACGTCCTGACTTTC.

Only one count was recorded for this clone. Other DNA sequences in the sample encode the same CDR3. The CDR3 DNA reads as TGTGCCAGCAGTTTATCGTCCCCATACGAGCAGTACTTC. Translating gives CASSLSSPYEQYF. The chain couples TRBV27 to TRBJ2-7; unclear D gene. The V and J ends lost 0 bases and 4 bases respectively, with 7 bases between them. The CDR3 sequence is 13 residues long. Germline CDR1 MNHEY, CDR2 SMNVEV (reference sequence).

Of note for this clone: Because the CDR3's place on the DNA is in doubt, the DNA is left out and the CDR3 is given as listed by TCRdb. The chain couples TRBV27 to TRBJ1-5; TRBD1, the D gene given by the table, was not confirmed from the DNA. The CDR3 is 14 amino acids long, termini counted. The germline CDR1 and CDR2 sequences are MNHEY and SMNVEV (reference sequence). The CDR3 spells CASSPVGSGTGEHF.

CDR3 region: CASSRGEVRGAYNEQFF. The CDR3 coding sequence is TGTGCCAGCAGCAGAGGTGAGGTGCGGGGGGCCTACAATGAGCAGTTCTTC. The chain joins TRBV5-4 to TRBJ2-1, with TRBD2 matching 8 bases. V gave up 4 bases and J gave up 2 bases; unmatched junction bases: 11. Germline CDR1 is SGHNT and CDR2 is YYREEE (reference sequence). The CDR3 totals 17 residues.

The DNA of the CDR3 is TGTGCCAGCAGCTTACCAAACGCACAGGGAATCACGAACACCGGGGAGCTGTTTTTT. Amino acid sequence: CASSLPNAQGITNTGELFF. The V and J genes are TRBV7-9 and TRBJ2-2; possibly TRBD1 for D (6 bases). Germline CDR1 is SEHNR and CDR2 is FQNEAQ (reference sequence). Trimming cost V 2 bases and J 0 bases, with 19 bases left between them. CDR3 size: 19 residues.

The rearrangement links TRBV5-1 to TRBJ1-1; 9 positions match TRBD1. V lost 4 bases, J lost 1 base, and 5 bases stayed unmatched. Germline lookup yields CDR1 SGHRS and CDR2 YFSETQ. This CDR3 comprises 15 residues. CDR3 sequence: CASSTPDRGNTEAFF. The CDR3 DNA follows: TGCGCCAGCAGCACTCCGGACAGGGGGAACACTGAAGCTTTCTTT.

The chain combines TRBV9 with TRBJ1-3; possibly TRBD1 for D (5 bases). Germline V CDR1 and CDR2: SGDLS, YYNGEE. This CDR3 region has 14 residues. Trimming shortened V by 4 bases and J by 0 bases, and 8 bases separated the two germline ends. CDR3: CASSPGVSGNTIYF. For the CDR3, the DNA is TGTGCCAGCAGCCCGGGGGTCTCTGGAAACACCATATATTTT.

This chain joins TRBV29-1 and TRBJ1-1, with a possible D match to TRBD1 (5 bases). V shed 4 bases and J shed 1 base, with 16 bases lying between them. This CDR3 spans 15 amino acids. The germline V gene encodes CDR1 SQVTM and CDR2 ANQGSEA. CDR3 sequence (DNA): TGCAGCGTTGCCGGGAGGCGGGGGGGGAACACTGAAGCTTTCTTT. This codes for CSVAGRRGGNTEAFF.

The rearrangement uses TRBV19 and TRBJ1-1; D is unclear. The ends were cut back, 6 bases at V and 9 bases at J, with 14 bases in the middle. The CDR3 is 12 amino acids. Germline loops: CDR1 LNHDA, CDR2 SQIVND (reference sequence). CDR3 region: CASRNWATQAFF. The CDR3 DNA reads TGTGCCAGTAGAAATTGGGCCACCCAAGCTTTCTTT.

V usage is TRBV19 and J usage is TRBJ1-2; D uncertain. V was pared by 7 bases and J by 2 bases, with 11 bases between. Germline assignment: CDR1 LNHDA and CDR2 SQIVND (reference sequence). There are 13 residues in the CDR3. The CDR3 DNA sequence: TGTGCCAGTACCCCGTGGCAGAACTATGGCTACACCTTC. This sequence encodes CASTPWQNYGYTF.

V gene TRBV5-1 combines with J gene TRBJ1-1; D uncertain. The CDR3 runs to 15 residues. Trimming stripped 0 bases from V and 1 base from J, with 10 bases between. CDR1 is SGHRS, CDR2 YFSETQ, per germline. The CDR3 DNA is TGCGCCAGCAGCTTGGTTGAGGGTGCGAACACTGAAGCTTTCTTT. Translating it yields CASSLVEGANTEAFF.

The V gene is TRBV5-1, the J gene TRBJ1-4, with 8 bases fitting TRBD1. CDR3 length equals 14 residues. From germline, CDR1 is SGHRS and CDR2 YFSETQ. J lost 4 bases, V lost 6 bases, and 5 bases had no gene match. CDR3 in DNA: TGCGCCAGCACCATGACAGGGGTTAATGAAAAACTGTTTTTT. Protein product: CASTMTGVNEKLFF.